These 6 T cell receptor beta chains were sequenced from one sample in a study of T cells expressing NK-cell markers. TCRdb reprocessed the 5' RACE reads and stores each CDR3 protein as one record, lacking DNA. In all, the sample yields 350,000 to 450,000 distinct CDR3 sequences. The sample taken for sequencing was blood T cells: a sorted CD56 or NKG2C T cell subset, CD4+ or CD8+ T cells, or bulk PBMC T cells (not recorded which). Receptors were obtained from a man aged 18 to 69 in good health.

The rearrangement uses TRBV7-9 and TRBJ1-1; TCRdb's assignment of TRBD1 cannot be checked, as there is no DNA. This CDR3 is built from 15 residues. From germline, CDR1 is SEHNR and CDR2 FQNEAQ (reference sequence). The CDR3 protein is CASSFMGQVNTEAFF.

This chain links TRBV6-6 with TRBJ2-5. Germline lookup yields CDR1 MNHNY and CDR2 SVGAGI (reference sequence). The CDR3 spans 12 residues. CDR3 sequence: CASSDREETQYF.

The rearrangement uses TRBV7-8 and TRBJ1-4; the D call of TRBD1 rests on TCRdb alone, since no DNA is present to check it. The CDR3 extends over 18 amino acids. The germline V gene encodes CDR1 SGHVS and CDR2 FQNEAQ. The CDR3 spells CASSVNHPLRGRGEKLFF.

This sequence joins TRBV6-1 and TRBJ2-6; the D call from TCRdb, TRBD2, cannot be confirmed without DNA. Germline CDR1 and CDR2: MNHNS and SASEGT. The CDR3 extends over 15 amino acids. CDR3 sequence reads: CASRWRSTGANVLTF.

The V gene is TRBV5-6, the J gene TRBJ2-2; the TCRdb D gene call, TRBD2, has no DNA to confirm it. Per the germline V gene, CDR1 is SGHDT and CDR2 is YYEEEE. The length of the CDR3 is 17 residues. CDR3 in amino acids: CASRQTSGGASTGELFF.

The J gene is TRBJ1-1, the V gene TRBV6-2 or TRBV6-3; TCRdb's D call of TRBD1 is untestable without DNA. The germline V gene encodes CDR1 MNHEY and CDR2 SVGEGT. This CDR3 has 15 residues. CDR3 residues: CASRGTGGMATEAFF.